This TCR beta chain derives from a study of cytomegalovirus exposure and HLA in healthy donors. Comments on this clone: What it binds is not known.

The junction had 12 bases not matched to a gene; V was cut back by 7 bases and J by 5 bases. The CDR3 is 15 residues long. Germline CDR1 is LNHDA and CDR2 is SQIVND (reference sequence). Study-level results: Association of 16,951 TCR beta sequences with HLA alleles was found at 0.05 false discovery rate in a later analysis. A cluster of highly shared sequence variants was likely a sequencing artifact. Reports showed the classifier diagnosing cytomegalovirus status with high specificity and sensitivity.

PCR amplification relied on 60 Vbeta primers (plus 13 Jbeta primers). Only in-frame clones appear in the TCRdb table, and some are missing; sequencing was by immunoSEQ multiplex PCR. The sample lists under 250,000 clones, 82% occurring once. Material for sequencing was PBMCs. This sequence joins TRBV19 and TRBJ1-2; 8 bases are shared with TRBD1. This clonotype originated in a man aged 35 to 55 in good health and CMV-seropositive. CDR3 protein: CASTQGRGPWYGYTF. Here the CDR3 DNA reads TGTGCCAGTACCCAGGGCAGGGGGCCCTGGTATGGCTACACCTTC.